The 17 T cell receptor beta chains listed next were all sequenced from one sample in a study of blood T cells in healthy people across ages. For the second PCR, which ran for roughly 7 to 11 cycles, a sample-barcoded 5' primer and a J-beta primer mix were used. Using its own MiXCR run on the 5' RACE reads, TCRdb lists one record per CDR3 protein. This table has 1,800,000 or so distinct CDR3 sequences, around 40% appearing once. The source material was blood. These receptors all stem from a human donor in good health.

This clonotype was observed once. The chain couples TRBV29-1 to TRBJ1-1; D is possibly TRBD1 (5 bases). Germline loops: CDR1 SQVTM, CDR2 ANQGSEA. Deletions cut 6 bases from V and 3 bases from J, with 14 bases between. The CDR3 runs 13 residues. CDR3 in DNA: TGCAGCGTAGCTGGGGCTTCTGACACTGAAGCTTTCTTT. As protein: CSVAGASDTEAFF.

This clonotype was picked up a small number of times. The rearrangement links TRBV20-1 to TRBJ2-1, with unresolved D. The CDR3 totals 13 residues. From germline, CDR1 is DFQATT and CDR2 SNEGSKA (reference sequence). V gave up 0 bases and J gave up 5 bases, with 8 bases separating them. The CDR3 DNA reads as TGCAGTGCTAGAGATGGGCTTCACAATGAGCAGTTCTTC. It translates to CSARDGLHNEQFF.

The chain has TRBV29-1 and TRBJ2-1, with D possibly being TRBD2 (6 bases). The CDR3 spans 14 residues. Trimming removed 7 bases from V and 0 bases from J, with 13 bases in between. Germline CDR1 reads SQVTM; CDR2 reads ANQGSEA. CDR3 bases: TGCAGCGCCGGGAGCAGCAGCTCCTACAATGAGCAGTTCTTC. This translates into CSAGSSSSYNEQFF.

This clonotype was observed a handful of times. CDR3 coding DNA: TGTGCCAGCAGCTTTAATCCCGGCACAGATACGCAGTATTTT. It translates to CASSFNPGTDTQYF. This chain links TRBV7-2 with TRBJ2-3; D not resolved. This CDR3 is built from 14 residues. V was cut by 3 bases and J by 1 base, with 8 bases left in between. Germline V lookup: CDR1 SGHTA, CDR2 FQGNSA.

V usage is TRBV28 and J usage is TRBJ1-5, with TRBD1 as a possible D gene (6 bases). CDR1 and CDR2 from the germline V gene are MDHEN and SYDVKM. The V gene lost 6 bases and the J gene lost 4 bases, with 19 bases spanning the gap. CDR3 length: 16 amino acids. The CDR3 nucleotides read TGTGCCAGCAGGGGATTTGGGACACAAATAAATCAGCCCCAGCATTTT. It encodes CASRGFGTQINQPQHF.

Remarks on this clonotype: A far larger clone is off by one base, so a read error is likely. The DNA of the CDR3 is TGCGCCAGCAGCCAGGACAGATACAATGGGCAGTTCTTC. This codes for CASSQDRYNGQFF. V gene TRBV4-3 combines with J gene TRBJ2-1; tentative D call: TRBD1 (6 bases). The CDR3 has 13 residues. Germline CDR1 is LGHNA and CDR2 is YSLEER.

This clonotype has a handful of counts. This chain uses TRBV20-1 with TRBJ2-1; possible D gene TRBD1, 6 bases. The V gene lost 5 bases and the J gene lost 5 bases, with 13 bases spanning the gap. The CDR3 spans 13 residues. Per germline, CDR1 DFQATT and CDR2 SNEGSKA (reference sequence). CDR3 bases: TGCAGTGCTCATGACAGGTTTCACAATGAGCAGTTCTTC. Residues: CSAHDRFHNEQFF.

At least ten counts were recorded for this clonotype. V is TRBV29-1 and J is TRBJ2-7, with 8 positions matching TRBD2. Germline loops: CDR1 SQVTM, CDR2 ANQGSEA. The trim removed 7 bases at V and 3 bases at J, leaving 2 bases unmatched. There are 11 residues in the CDR3. The CDR3 nucleotides read TGCAGCGCCGGGGGGGGCTACGAGCAGTACTTC. As protein: CSAGGGYEQYF.

This clonotype has a count of ten or more. V gene TRBV29-1 combines with J gene TRBJ2-1; possible D gene TRBD1, 6 bases. The length of the CDR3 is 13 residues. Germline-derived CDR1 and CDR2 are SQVTM and ANQGSEA. Trimming removed 8 bases at V and 3 bases at J, with 14 bases between. Here the CDR3 DNA reads TGCAGCACTATACAGGGTAACTACAATGAGCAGTTCTTC. This codes for CSTIQGNYNEQFF.

The chain joins TRBV5-6 to TRBJ2-5, with 8 bases fitting TRBD1. V was clipped by 3 bases and J by 3 bases; unmatched bases: 7. The CDR3 has 15 amino acids. CDR1 SGHDT and CDR2 YYEEEE come from the germline V gene. The CDR3 DNA is TGTGCCAGCAGCTCTACCGGGACAGGAGAAGAGACCCAGTACTTC. Amino acids: CASSSTGTGEETQYF.

This clonotype was seen more than once but under ten times. V and J are TRBV29-1 and TRBJ1-5; no definite D call. Germline V gene sequence: CDR1 SQVTM, CDR2 ANQGSEA. V was pared by 4 bases and J by 0 bases, with 7 bases between. The CDR3 loop spans 13 amino acids. The CDR3 DNA is TGCAGCGTTGCTGTGGATAGCAATCAGCCCCAGCATTTT. Amino acids: CSVAVDSNQPQHF.

The rearrangement links TRBV5-5 to TRBJ1-2, with 9 bases lining up with TRBD1. The CDR3 has 16 residues. Trimming removed 4 bases from V and 4 bases from J; junction bases left unmatched: 11. The germline V gene has CDR1 SGHKS and CDR2 YYEKEE (reference sequence). This CDR3 reads CASSPLIGQGSYGYTF. DNA of the CDR3: TGTGCCAGCAGCCCCCTAATTGGACAGGGGAGCTATGGCTACACCTTC.

This clonotype was seen only a few times. The V call is TRBV6-4, the J call TRBJ2-3, with unresolved D. This CDR3 spans 13 amino acids. Germline V CDR1 and CDR2: MRHNA, SNTAGT. V was pared by 3 bases and J by 4 bases, with 8 bases between. In nucleotides, the CDR3 is TGTGCCAGCAGTGAGGTACGGTCAGATACGCAGTATTTT. Its protein product is CASSEVRSDTQYF.

This clonotype was counted a single time. The CDR3 region has the DNA TGCGCCAGCAGCCAGAATGGCGGGGGGGGCACAGATACGCAGTATTTT. Translating gives CASSQNGGGGTDTQYF. This chain uses TRBV4-3 with TRBJ2-3; 9 positions match TRBD2. V was pared by 3 bases and J by 1 base, with 5 bases of the junction left unmatched. CDR1 and CDR2 (germline): LGHNA, YSLEER. The CDR3 is 16 amino acids.

The chain combines TRBV24-1 with TRBJ2-3; 7 nucleotides agree with TRBD2. The CDR3 is 13 residues long. Germline V gene data show CDR1 as KGHDR and CDR2 as SFDVKD. The V segment lost 8 bases and the J segment 5 bases; nucleotides outside the gene matches: 6. The CDR3, as DNA: TGTGCCACCAATATTGGGGGGGAAGATACGCAGTATTTT. Translated, it gives CATNIGGEDTQYF.

There are many counts of this clonotype. V is TRBV7-2 and J is TRBJ1-2; D remains unclear. V was cut by 5 bases and J by 7 bases, with 14 bases left in between. This CDR3 contains 13 residues. Germline CDR1 is SGHTA and CDR2 is FQGNSA. The CDR3 here is CASSRDGVGGYTF. In DNA form, the CDR3 reads TGTGCCAGCAGCCGCGACGGGGTGGGTGGCTACACCTTC.

The chain uses TRBV11-1 and TRBJ2-1; 12 positions agree with TRBD2. This CDR3 comprises 16 residues. Trimming took 4 bases from V and 4 from J; bases not matched to a gene: 5. Germline V gene data show CDR1 as SGHAT and CDR2 as FQDESV (reference sequence). CDR3 in amino acids: CASSSRLAGAYNEQFF. DNA of the CDR3: TGTGCCAGCAGCTCCCGACTAGCGGGGGCTTACAATGAGCAGTTCTTC.